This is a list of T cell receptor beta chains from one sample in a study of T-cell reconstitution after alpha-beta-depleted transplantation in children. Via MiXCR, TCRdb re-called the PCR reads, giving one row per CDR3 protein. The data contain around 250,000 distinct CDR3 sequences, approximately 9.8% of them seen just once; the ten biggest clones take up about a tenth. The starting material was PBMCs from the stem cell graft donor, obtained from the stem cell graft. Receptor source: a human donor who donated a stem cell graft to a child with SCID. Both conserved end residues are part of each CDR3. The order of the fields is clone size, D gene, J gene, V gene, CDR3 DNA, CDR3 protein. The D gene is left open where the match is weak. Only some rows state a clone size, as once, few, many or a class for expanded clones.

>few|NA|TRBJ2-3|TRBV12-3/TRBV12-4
TGTGCCAGCAGTTTTAGGGTGGGGCCGAGCACAGATACGCAGTATTTT
CASSFRVGPSTDTQYF
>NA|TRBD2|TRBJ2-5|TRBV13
TGTGCCAGCAGCTGGTCTAGCGGAGAGACCCAGTACTTC
CASSWSSGETQYF
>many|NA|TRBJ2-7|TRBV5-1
TGCGCCAGCAGCTTGGACGGACGGGGATACGAGCAGTACTTC
CASSLDGRGYEQYF
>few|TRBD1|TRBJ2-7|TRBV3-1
TGTGCCAGCAGCCAAGTCGGACAGGGAACGTACGAGCAGTACTTC
CASSQVGQGTYEQYF
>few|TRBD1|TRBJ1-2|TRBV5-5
TGTGCCAGCAGCTTGGTCTGGACAGGGGAAGTCTATGGCTACACCTTC
CASSLVWTGEVYGYTF
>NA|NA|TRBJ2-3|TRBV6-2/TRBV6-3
TGTGCCAGCACTACCGTGGCAGGCGGATACGGATATTTT
CASTTVAGGYGYF
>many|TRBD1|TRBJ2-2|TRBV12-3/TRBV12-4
TGTGCCAGCCGACAGGGGGCCGGCGGGGAGCTGTTTTTT
CASRQGAGGELFF
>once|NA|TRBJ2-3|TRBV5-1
TGCGCCAGCAGCCCGGGCGGGGCTCACACAGATACGCAGTATTTT
CASSPGGAHTDTQYF
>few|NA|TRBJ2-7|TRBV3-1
TGTGCCAGCAGCCAATTAGCGAACTCCTACGAGCAGTACTTC
CASSQLANSYEQYF
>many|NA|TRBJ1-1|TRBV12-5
TGTGCTAGTGGTTTCAGTCAGGGGACCACTGAAGCTTTCTTT
CASGFSQGTTEAFF
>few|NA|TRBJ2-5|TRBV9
TGTGCCAGCAGCGCTACAGGGTACCAAGAGACCCAGTACTTC
CASSATGYQETQYF
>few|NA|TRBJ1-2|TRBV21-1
TGTGCCAGCGTCGGGACAGGGGGCTTGGGCTACACCTTC
CASVGTGGLGYTF
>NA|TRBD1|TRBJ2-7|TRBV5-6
TGTGCCAGCAGCTCTACCGGGACAGACTACGAGCAGTACTTC
CASSSTGTDYEQYF
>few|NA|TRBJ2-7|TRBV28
TGTGCCAGCAGTTTGCGGGTCGCGGCGGGCGAGCAGTACTTC
CASSLRVAAGEQYF
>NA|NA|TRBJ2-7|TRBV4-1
TGCGCCAGCAGCCCGACCACCACCAGCGAGCAGTACTTC
CASSPTTTSEQYF
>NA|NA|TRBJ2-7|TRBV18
TGTGCCAGCTCACCACCGGTTAGTTTCGTGCAGTACTTC
CASSPPVSFVQYF
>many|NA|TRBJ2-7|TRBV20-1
TGCAGTGCTAGACCACCTACTTCCTACGAGCAGTACTTC
CSARPPTSYEQYF
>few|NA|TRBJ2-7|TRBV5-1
TGCGCCAGCAGCTTGTTGAACGCGGAAGCCTACGAGCAGTACTTC
CASSLLNAEAYEQYF
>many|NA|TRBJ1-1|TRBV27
TGTGCCAGCAGTTCCCGGGGCCTCTCCGGGCTTGGGACTGAAGCTTTCTTT
CASSSRGLSGLGTEAFF
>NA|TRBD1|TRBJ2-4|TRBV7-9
TGTGCCAGCAGCCCGGACAGGACTAAAAACATTCAGTACTTC
CASSPDRTKNIQYF
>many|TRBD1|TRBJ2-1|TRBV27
TGTGCCAGCAGTTTGACAGGGAAATACAATGAGCAGTTCTTC
CASSLTGKYNEQFF
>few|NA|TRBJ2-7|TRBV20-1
TGCAGTGCTCCTTCCGGGACGGGATCCTACGAGCAGTACTTC
CSAPSGTGSYEQYF
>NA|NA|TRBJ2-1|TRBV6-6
TGTGCCAGCAGTATGCAGTTCTACAATGAGCAGTTCTTC
CASSMQFYNEQFF
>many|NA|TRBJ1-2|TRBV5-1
TGCGCCAGCAGCTACGGAGGTCCGGGACAAACTAACTATGGCTACACCTTC
CASSYGGPGQTNYGYTF
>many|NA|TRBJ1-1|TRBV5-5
TGTGCCAGCAGCTTGCGCCCGAACACTGAAGCTTTCTTT
CASSLRPNTEAFF
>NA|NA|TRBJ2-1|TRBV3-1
TGTGCCAGCAGCATCGACCGGGGGACTTCGCACAATGAGCAGTTCTTC
CASSIDRGTSHNEQFF
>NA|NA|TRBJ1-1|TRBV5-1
TGCGCCAGCAGCTCGACAGAGGTGAACACTGAAGCTTTCTTT
CASSSTEVNTEAFF
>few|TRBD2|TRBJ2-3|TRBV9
TGTGCCAGCAGCGTAACAGCGGGGGGGCCGGTTACGCAGTATTTT
CASSVTAGGPVTQYF
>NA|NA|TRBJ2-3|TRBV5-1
TGCGCCAGCAGCTTGGGTGGACTTAACACAGATACGCAGTATTTT
CASSLGGLNTDTQYF
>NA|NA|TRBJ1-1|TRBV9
TGTGCCAGCAGCGTACTACGAGAGAACACTGAAGCTTTCTTT
CASSVLRENTEAFF
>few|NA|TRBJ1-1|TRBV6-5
TGTGCCAGCAGTTACTCGGGGGGGAGGGCTGAAGCTTTCTTT
CASSYSGGRAEAFF
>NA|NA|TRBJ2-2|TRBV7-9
TGTGCCAGCAACCTCAGGTGGTACACCGGGGAGCTGTTTTTT
CASNLRWYTGELFF
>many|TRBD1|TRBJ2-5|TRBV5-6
TGTGCCAGCAGCCGGGGACAGGTTGGGGAGACCCAGTACTTC
CASSRGQVGETQYF
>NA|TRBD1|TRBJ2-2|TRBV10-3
TGTGCCATCCCTTGGACAGGGAACACCGGGGAGCTGTTTTTT
CAIPWTGNTGELFF
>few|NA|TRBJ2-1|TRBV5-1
TGCGCCAGCGCGGGTAGCTCCTACAATGAGCAGTTCTTC
CASAGSSYNEQFF
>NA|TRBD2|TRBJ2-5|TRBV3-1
TGTGCCAGCAGCCAAGAGCGGACTAGATATCAAGAGACCCAGTACTTC
CASSQERTRYQETQYF
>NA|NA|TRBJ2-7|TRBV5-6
TGTGCCAGCAGCTTGTCAGGGAGCATGAACGAGCAGTACTTC
CASSLSGSMNEQYF
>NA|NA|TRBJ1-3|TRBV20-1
TGCAGTGCTAGAGGGGTCACTGGAAACACCATATATTTT
CSARGVTGNTIYF
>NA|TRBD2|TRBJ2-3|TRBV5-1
TGCGCCAGCAGCTCCGGCGGGGGGGGGCCAGATACGCAGTATTTT
CASSSGGGGPDTQYF
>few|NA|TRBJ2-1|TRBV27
TGTGCCAGCAGTGTGGAGGCGTTCTCCTACAATGAGCAGTTCTTC
CASSVEAFSYNEQFF
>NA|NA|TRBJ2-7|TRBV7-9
TGTGCCAGCAGCTTAGTCTCACAAGCCTACGAGCAGTACTTC
CASSLVSQAYEQYF
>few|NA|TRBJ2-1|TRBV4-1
TGCGCCAGCAGCCAAGATTCGGGAGCTTACAATGAGCAGTTCTTC
CASSQDSGAYNEQFF
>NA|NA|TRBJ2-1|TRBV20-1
TGCAGTGCTAGAATGCAGGTTACCTACAATGAGCAGTTCTTC
CSARMQVTYNEQFF
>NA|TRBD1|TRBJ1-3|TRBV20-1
TGCAGTGCGACAGGGTTGAGGAAAAACACCATATATTTT
CSATGLRKNTIYF
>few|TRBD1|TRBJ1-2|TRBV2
TGTGCCAGTCAGACCCGGACAGGGAGAGTTGGCTACACCTTC
CASQTRTGRVGYTF
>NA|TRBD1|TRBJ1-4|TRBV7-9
TGTGCCAGCAGCTTCGCGGACACAGGGGAAAAAGAAAAACTGTTTTTT
CASSFADTGEKEKLFF
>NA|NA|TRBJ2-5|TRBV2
TGTGCCAGCAGTGTCACGGGTTTCGAGACCCAGTACTTC
CASSVTGFETQYF
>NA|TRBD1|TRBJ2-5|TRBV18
TGTGCCAGCTCCCCGACGGGACAGCCATATCAAGAGACCCAGTACTTC
CASSPTGQPYQETQYF
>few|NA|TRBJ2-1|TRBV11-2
TGTGCCAGCAGCCCGTATGGGGGTAACTCCAATGAGCAGTTCTTC
CASSPYGGNSNEQFF
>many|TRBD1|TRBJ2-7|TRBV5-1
TGCGCCAGCAGCTTGGCGACAGGGGAAACCTACGAGCAGTACTTC
CASSLATGETYEQYF
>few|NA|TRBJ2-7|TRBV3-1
TGTGCCAGCAGCCAAGATCTGTCCAAGAGCGCCTACGAGCAGTACTTC
CASSQDLSKSAYEQYF
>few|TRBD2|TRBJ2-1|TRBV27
TGTGCCAGCAGTTTAAGGCAGGGAGGGGCATACAATGAGCAGTTCTTC
CASSLRQGGAYNEQFF
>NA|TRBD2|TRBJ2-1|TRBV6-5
TGTGCCAGCAGTTACGGCGACGGGGGGGCGATCAATGAGCAGTTCTTC
CASSYGDGGAINEQFF
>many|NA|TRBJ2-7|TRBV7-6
TGTGCCAGCAGCTTAGAAACAGGGTATGTCTACGAGCAGTACTTC
CASSLETGYVYEQYF
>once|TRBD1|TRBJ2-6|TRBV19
TGTGCCAGTAGTCTGTCCGGGACAGGGGCCTCTGGGGCCAACGTCCTGACTTTC
CASSLSGTGASGANVLTF
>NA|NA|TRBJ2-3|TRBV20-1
TGCAGTGCTAGAGATGACGGGGGAACGCAGTATTTT
CSARDDGGTQYF
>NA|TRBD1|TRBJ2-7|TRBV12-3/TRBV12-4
TGTGCCAGCAGTTCAACAGGGGGCTTGGGGGAGCAGTACTTC
CASSSTGGLGEQYF
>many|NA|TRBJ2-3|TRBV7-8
TGTGCCAGCAGCTTAGTGCTAGACCCACCAGATACGCAGTATTTT
CASSLVLDPPDTQYF
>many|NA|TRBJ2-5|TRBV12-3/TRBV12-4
TGTGCCAGCAGGCTGACGACGAGAGAGACCCAGTACTTC
CASRLTTRETQYF